This T cell receptor beta chain comes out of a study of T cell responses to AZD1222 COVID-19 vaccine. Sequenced by immunoSEQ multiplex PCR; TCRdb stores in-frame clones only, minus some. The table records 120,000 or so clones, approximately 83% of them present only once. Study results and limitations: The breadth and depth of Spike-specific TCRs increased once two AZD1222 doses had been given. Females made up more of the donors, who were largely white British, and clonal diversity may have come out too low.

As concerns this clone: Its antigen is still unknown.

The germline V gene encodes CDR1 ENHRY and CDR2 SYGVKD. Trimming at V came to 11 bases and at J to 1 base, leaving 6 bases not matched to a gene. The CDR3 contains 13 residues. This receptor was obtained from an adult in good health. The rearrangement links TRBV10-3 to TRBJ1-1; the match to TRBD1 covers 8 bases. Source: peripheral blood, taken on day 0 of AZD1222 vaccination. CDR3 sequence: CASLGTGNTEAFF. CDR3 nucleotide sequence: TGTGCCTCCCTAGGGACAGGGAACACTGAAGCTTTCTTT.